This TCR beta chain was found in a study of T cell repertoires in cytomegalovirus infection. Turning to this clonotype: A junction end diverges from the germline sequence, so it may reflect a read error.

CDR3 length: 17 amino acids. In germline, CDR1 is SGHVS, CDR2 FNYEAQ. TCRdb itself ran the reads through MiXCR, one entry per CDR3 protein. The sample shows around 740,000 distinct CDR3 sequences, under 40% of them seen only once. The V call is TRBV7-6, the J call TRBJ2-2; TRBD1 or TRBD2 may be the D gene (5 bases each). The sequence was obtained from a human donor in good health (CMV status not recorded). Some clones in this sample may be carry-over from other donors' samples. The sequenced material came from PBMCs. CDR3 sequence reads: CASILVMTETNTGALFF. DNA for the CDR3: TGTGCCAGCATCTTAGTAATGACGGAGACCAACACCGGGGCGCTGTTTTTT.